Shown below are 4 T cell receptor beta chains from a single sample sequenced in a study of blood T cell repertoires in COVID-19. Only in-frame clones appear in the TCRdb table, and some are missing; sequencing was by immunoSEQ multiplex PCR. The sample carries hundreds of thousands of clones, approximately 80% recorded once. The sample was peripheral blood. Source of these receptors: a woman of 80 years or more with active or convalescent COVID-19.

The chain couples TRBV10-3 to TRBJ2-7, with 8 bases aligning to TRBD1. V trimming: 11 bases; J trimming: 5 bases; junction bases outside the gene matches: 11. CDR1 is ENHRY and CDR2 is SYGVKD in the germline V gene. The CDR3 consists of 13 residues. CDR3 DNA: TGTGCCGTCCGAAGTGGACAGGGAGACGAGCAGTACTTC. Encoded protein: CAVRSGQGDEQYF.

The CDR3 DNA reads TGTGCCAGCAGCAAACCCCCTGAAAACCGCGCCGGGTACGAGCAGTACTTC. Translation gives CASSKPPENRAGYEQYF. The chain employs TRBV21-1 and TRBJ2-7; the DNA was not used to check the table's D call, TRBD2. TRBV21-1 is a pseudogene locus. This CDR3 spans 17 amino acids.

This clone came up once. The CDR3 DNA follows: TGTGCCTGGAGAGCAAACCCCGGACTAGCGGGAGCCTACGAGCAGTACTTC. Amino acid sequence: CAWRANPGLAGAYEQYF. The J gene is TRBJ2-7, the V gene TRBV30; 13 bases are a match to TRBD2. Germline V lookup: CDR1 GTSNPN, CDR2 SVGIG (reference sequence). The CDR3 runs to 17 residues. The V gene end was trimmed by 3 bases and the J gene end by 2 bases; junction bases not matched to a gene: 10.

The CDR3 protein is CASSTGFGNSPLHF. CDR3 in DNA: TGTGCCAGCAGCACAGGGTTTGGTAATTCACCCCTCCACTTT. The chain links TRBV5-6 to TRBJ1-6; D is perhaps TRBD1 (6 bases). CDR1 is SGHDT, CDR2 YYEEEE, per germline. CDR3 length equals 14 residues. Between the trimmed V and J ends, which lost 4 bases and 6 bases, there was a span of 11 bases.